Each of the 23 T cell receptor beta chains below was sequenced from the same sample in a study of blood T cell repertoires in COVID-19 (dated by TCRdb to about 2020). Preparation of the library involved the immunoSEQ multiplex PCR assay. The clones in this table, taken by TCRdb from immuneACCESS, are in-frame only. Not every clone is retained; where verified, under half of the shortfall comes from an unresolved V gene, and the cause of the rest is unknown. The sample yields about 400,000 clones; about 90% were counted once. The ten largest make up about 2.1% of the sample. The specimen sequenced was PBMCs or T cells enriched from blood (not recorded which). The receptors were sampled from a man aged 35-49 years in a cohort exposed to, infected with or recovered from COVID-19 (not recorded which).

The chain links TRBV19 to TRBJ1-3; TRBD1 is a possible D gene (5 bases). Trimming took off 1 base at V and 0 bases at J, with 7 bases between the two ends. Germline lookup yields CDR1 LNHDA and CDR2 SQIVND (reference sequence). The CDR3 loop spans 15 amino acids. As DNA, the CDR3 is TGTGCCAGTAGTATAGGGGACTCCTCTGGAAACACCATATATTTT. This encodes CASSIGDSSGNTIYF.

This clone has a handful of counts. Within the sample, other DNA sequences also encode this same CDR3. The V gene is TRBV2, the J gene TRBJ1-5; no clear D. Trimming removed 4 bases from V and 2 bases from J, with 9 bases in between. Germline CDR1 and CDR2: SNHLY and FYNNEI. CDR3 length equals 14 residues. CDR3 residues: CASSVLGGNQPQHF. In DNA, the CDR3 is TGTGCCAGCAGTGTGCTAGGAGGCAATCAGCCCCAGCATTTT.

In DNA form, the CDR3 reads TGTGCCAGCAGTTTAGCCTCGGGACACTATCAGCCCCAGCATTTT. Residues: CASSLASGHYQPQHF. The rearrangement joins TRBV28 to TRBJ1-5, with D perhaps TRBD1 (6 bases). This CDR3 spans 15 amino acids. The ends were cut back, 2 bases at V and 5 bases at J, with 13 bases in the middle. Germline values: CDR1 MDHEN, CDR2 SYDVKM. Supplemented by reference TRBV28 and TRBJ1-5, the full variable domain reads DVKVTQSSRYLVKRTGEKVFLECVQDMDHENMFWYRQDPGLGLRLIYFSYDVKMKEKGDIPEGYSVSREKKERFSLILESASTNQTSMYLCASSLASGHYQPQHFGDGTRLSIL.

This clone was counted a few times. The gene calls are TRBV6-5 and TRBJ2-4; 14 nucleotides align to TRBD2. Germline V gene data show CDR1 as MNHEY and CDR2 as SVGAGI. There are 14 residues in the CDR3. The junction had 7 bases not matched to a gene; V was cut back by 7 bases and J by 11 bases. The DNA of the CDR3 is TGTGCCAGCAAGGGGACTAGCGGGAGTGCGGTTCAGTACTTC. Its protein product is CASKGTSGSAVQYF.

Here the CDR3 reads CASRIDSTGGSQPQHF. DNA of the CDR3: TGTGCCAGTAGGATCGACAGCACCGGAGGGAGTCAGCCCCAGCATTTT. The chain combines TRBV19 with TRBJ1-5, with D possibly being TRBD1 (5 bases). With 6 bases removed from V and 6 bases from J, the gap between germline ends came to 21 bases. The CDR3 totals 16 residues. CDR1 is LNHDA, CDR2 SQIVND, per germline (reference sequence). Using reference TRBV19 and TRBJ1-5 for the parts outside the CDR3, the full variable domain is DGGITQSPKYLFRKEGQNVTLSCEQNLNHDAMYWYRQDPGQGLRLIYYSQIVNDFQKGDIAEGYSVSREKKESFPLTVTSAQKNPTAFYLCASRIDSTGGSQPQHFGDGTRLSIL.

This clone has only a few counts. The chain recombines TRBV6-5 with TRBJ2-7; D might be TRBD2 (6 bases). Germline assignment: CDR1 MNHEY and CDR2 SVGAGI. V gave up 5 bases and J gave up 5 bases, with 16 bases separating them. There are 14 residues in the CDR3. CDR3 in DNA: TGTGCCAGCAGTAATGGTGGGGGGAAAGACGAGCAGTACTTC. It encodes CASSNGGGKDEQYF.

This clone was picked up many times. J is TRBJ2-5 and V is TRBV29-1; 8 nucleotides agree with TRBD2. CDR1 SQVTM and CDR2 ANQGSEA come from the germline V gene. Trimming took 6 bases from V and 4 from J; bases not matched to a gene: 7. The length of the CDR3 is 13 residues. CDR3 DNA sequence: TGCAGCGTCCTCCCCGGGGGGGGAGAGACCCAGTACTTC. Protein: CSVLPGGGETQYF.

The chain employs TRBV11-3 and TRBJ2-3, with TRBD2 identical over 14 bases. Germline V gives CDR1 SGHNT, CDR2 YENEEA. J lost 9 bases, V lost 5 bases, and 7 bases had no gene match. The CDR3 is made up of 15 amino acids. As DNA, the CDR3 is TGTGCCAGCAGCGCCTCCGGGACTAGCGGGAGAACGCAGTATTTT. It translates to CASSASGTSGRTQYF.

The chain couples TRBV18 to TRBJ1-2, with a tentative D call TRBD1 (6 bases). Germline V lookup: CDR1 KGHSH, CDR2 LQKENI. The CDR3 is 13 residues long. Trimming stripped 2 bases from V and 6 bases from J, with 10 bases between. The CDR3 loop is CASSPGGVDGYTF. The DNA of the CDR3 is TGTGCCAGCTCACCAGGGGGCGTCGATGGCTACACCTTC.

The genes are TRBV5-1 and TRBJ2-1; 13 bases agree with TRBD2. Germline V gives CDR1 SGHRS, CDR2 YFSETQ. This CDR3 has 16 residues. V trimming: 4 bases; J trimming: 7 bases; junction bases outside the gene matches: 8. The CDR3 loop is CASSLRTSGSGNEQFF. CDR3 DNA: TGCGCCAGCAGCCTACGGACTAGCGGGAGTGGGAATGAGCAGTTCTTC.

The chain employs TRBV6-5 and TRBJ2-1; TRBD1 matches at 7 bases. V gave up 7 bases and J gave up 4 bases; unmatched junction bases: 10. This CDR3 spans 15 amino acids. The germline CDR1 and CDR2 sequences are MNHEY and SVGAGI. The CDR3 region is CASKGAGPSYNEQFF. The DNA of the CDR3 is TGTGCCAGCAAGGGGGCGGGCCCATCTTACAATGAGCAGTTCTTC.

The chain employs TRBV6-6 and TRBJ2-1, with 13 bases that match TRBD2. The CDR3 spans 17 residues. V lost 5 bases to trimming and J lost 1 base; unmatched junction nucleotides: 5. Per the germline V gene, CDR1 is MNHNY and CDR2 is SVGAGI (reference sequence). The CDR3 spells CASSRGTSGTSYNEQFF. CDR3 in DNA: TGTGCCAGCAGTCGCGGGACTAGCGGGACGTCCTACAATGAGCAGTTCTTC.

This clone was recorded once. DNA for the CDR3: TGCGCCAGCAGCCAAGCCGCGACAGGGATATCCTACGAGCAGTACTTC. Amino acid sequence: CASSQAATGISYEQYF. This sequence joins TRBV4-1 and TRBJ2-7; 7 bases align to TRBD1. The ends lost 1 base at V and 1 base at J; junction bases unmatched: 7. Germline CDR1 reads MGHRA; CDR2 reads YSYEKL. This CDR3 has 16 amino acids.

The chain uses TRBV27 and TRBJ2-2; D perhaps matches TRBD2 (5 bases). The length of the CDR3 is 15 residues. Germline V gene data show CDR1 as MNHEY and CDR2 as SMNVEV (reference sequence). Trimming left V 5 bases short and J 2 bases short, with 12 bases between. The CDR3 coding sequence is TGTGCCAGCAGTCCCCGGGGTAGTAACACCGGGGAGCTGTTTTTT. It codes for CASSPRGSNTGELFF.

The chain links TRBV27 to TRBJ1-3, with D unclear. With 5 bases removed from V and 4 bases from J, the gap between germline ends came to 9 bases. Germline CDR1 MNHEY, CDR2 SMNVEV (reference sequence). This CDR3 region has 13 residues. The CDR3 nucleotides are TGTGCCAGCAGTCGGTACGCCGGAAACACCATATATTTT. Amino acid sequence: CASSRYAGNTIYF.

Only one count was recorded for this clone. The chain carries TRBV7-3 and TRBJ2-1; 9 bases agree with TRBD1. The CDR3 is 15 amino acids. With 5 bases clipped from V and 7 bases from J, the junction kept 9 bases outside the gene matches. Per the germline V gene, CDR1 is SGHTA and CDR2 is FQGTGA. The CDR3: CASSRDRGKGNEQFF. The CDR3, as DNA: TGTGCCAGCAGCCGCGACAGGGGGAAGGGGAATGAGCAGTTCTTC.

The rearrangement links TRBV27 to TRBJ1-4; D might be TRBD1 (5 bases). Between the trimmed V and J ends, which lost 9 bases and 4 bases, there was a span of 12 bases. Germline V lookup: CDR1 MNHEY, CDR2 SMNVEV (reference sequence). The CDR3 loop spans 13 amino acids. CDR3 sequence: CASGTGFNEKLFF. CDR3 coding DNA: TGTGCCAGTGGAACAGGATTTAATGAAAAACTGTTTTTT.

This chain joins TRBV5-1 and TRBJ2-7; 13 nucleotides align to TRBD2. CDR3 length equals 16 residues. In germline, CDR1 is SGHRS, CDR2 YFSETQ. V was clipped by 2 bases and J by 4 bases; unmatched bases: 6. The CDR3 nucleotides read TGCGCCAGCAGCTTAAGGACTAGCGGGAGTTTGTACGAGCAGTACTTC. This translates into CASSLRTSGSLYEQYF.

This clone was counted only a few times. The V and J genes are TRBV10-1 and TRBJ2-2; D is unresolved. The germline V gene encodes CDR1 WNHNN and CDR2 SYGVQD (reference sequence). There are 13 residues in the CDR3. Trimming took off 3 bases at V and 5 bases at J, with 7 bases between the two ends. In DNA, the CDR3 is TGCGCCAGCAGTGAACGGGTTACCGGGGAGCTGTTTTTT. Amino acid sequence: CASSERVTGELFF.

The rearrangement joins TRBV29-1 to TRBJ1-6; 9 bases line up with TRBD1. Germline V CDR1 and CDR2: SQVTM, ANQGSEA. J gave up 10 bases and V 5 bases, and 6 bases lay outside the gene matches. This CDR3 has 13 amino acids. The CDR3 protein is CSVSRDRDSPLHF. The CDR3 coding sequence is TGCAGCGTTTCGCGGGACAGGGACTCACCCCTCCACTTT. Complete variable domain (other parts from reference TRBV29-1 and TRBJ1-6): SAVISQKPSRDICQRGTSLTIQCQVDSQVTMMFWYRQQPGQSLTLIATANQGSEATYESGFVIDKFPISRPNLTFSTLTVSNMSPEDSSIYLCSVSRDRDSPLHFGNGTRLTVT.

The chain links TRBV6-5 to TRBJ2-3, with 7 bases identical to TRBD2. V dropped 6 bases and J dropped 0; count of bases not matched to a gene: 6. Germline loops: CDR1 MNHEY, CDR2 SVGAGI. The CDR3 totals 15 residues. This chain's CDR3 is CASRQLALSTDTQYF. CDR3 sequence (DNA): TGTGCCAGCAGACAACTAGCGCTGAGCACAGATACGCAGTATTTT.

This chain joins TRBV18 and TRBJ1-4, with 10 bases aligning to TRBD1. Per germline, CDR1 KGHSH and CDR2 LQKENI. The ends lost 4 bases at V and 2 bases at J; junction bases unmatched: 7. The CDR3 length is 17 residues. The DNA for the CDR3 is TGTGCCAGCTCACTCCGGGACAGGGGAGCCACTAATGAAAAACTGTTTTTT. Translating it yields CASSLRDRGATNEKLFF.

J is TRBJ2-7 and V is TRBV5-3; tentatively, D is TRBD2 (7 bases). TRBV5-3 is marked as an open reading frame, function uncertain. The ends were cut back, 2 bases at V and 5 bases at J, with 26 bases in the middle. The CDR3 has 18 residues. The CDR3, as DNA: TGTGCCAGAAGCTTCTGGGGGAGGGGGTCTTTCTTCATCGACGAGCAGTACTTC. This gives the protein CARSFWGRGSFFIDEQYF.